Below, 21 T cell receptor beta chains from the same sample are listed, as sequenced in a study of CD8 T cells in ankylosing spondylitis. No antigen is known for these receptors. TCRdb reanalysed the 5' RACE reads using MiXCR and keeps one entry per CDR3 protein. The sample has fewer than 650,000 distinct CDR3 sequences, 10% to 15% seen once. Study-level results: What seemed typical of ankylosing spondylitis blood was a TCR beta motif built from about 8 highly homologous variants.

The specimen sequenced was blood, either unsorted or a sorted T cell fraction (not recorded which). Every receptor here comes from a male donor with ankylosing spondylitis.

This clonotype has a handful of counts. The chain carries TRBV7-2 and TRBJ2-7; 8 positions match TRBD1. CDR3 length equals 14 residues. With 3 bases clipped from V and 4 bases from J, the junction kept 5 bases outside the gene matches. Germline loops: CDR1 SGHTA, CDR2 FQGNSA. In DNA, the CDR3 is TGTGCCAGCAGCTTGGACAGGGTTCAATACGAGCAGTACTTC. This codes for CASSLDRVQYEQYF.

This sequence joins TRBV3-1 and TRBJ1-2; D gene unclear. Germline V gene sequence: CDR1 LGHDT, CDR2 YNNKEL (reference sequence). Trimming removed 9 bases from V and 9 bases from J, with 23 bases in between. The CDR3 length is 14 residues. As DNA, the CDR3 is TGTGCCAGTAGGCCCGAATTGGACGCTACGAGCTACACCTTC. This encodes CASRPELDATSYTF.

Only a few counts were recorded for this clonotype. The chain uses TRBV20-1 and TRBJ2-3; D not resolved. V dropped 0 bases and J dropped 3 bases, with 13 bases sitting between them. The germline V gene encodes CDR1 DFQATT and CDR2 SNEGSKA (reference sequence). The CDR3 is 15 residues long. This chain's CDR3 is CSARDAHFGTDTQYF. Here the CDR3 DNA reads TGCAGTGCTAGAGATGCACACTTTGGGACAGATACGCAGTATTTT.

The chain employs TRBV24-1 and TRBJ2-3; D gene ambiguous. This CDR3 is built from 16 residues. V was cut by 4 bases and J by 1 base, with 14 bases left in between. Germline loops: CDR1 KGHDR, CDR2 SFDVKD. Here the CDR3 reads CATSDPTSWGTDTQYF. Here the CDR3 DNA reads TGTGCCACCAGTGACCCGACGTCTTGGGGCACAGATACGCAGTATTTT.

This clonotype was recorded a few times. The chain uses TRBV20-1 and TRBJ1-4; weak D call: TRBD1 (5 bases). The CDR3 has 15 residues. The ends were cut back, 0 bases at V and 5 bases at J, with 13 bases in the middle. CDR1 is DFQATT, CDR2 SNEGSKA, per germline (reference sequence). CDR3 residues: CSARDPGAVNEKLFF. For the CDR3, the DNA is TGCAGTGCTAGAGACCCCGGGGCCGTCAATGAAAAACTGTTTTTT.

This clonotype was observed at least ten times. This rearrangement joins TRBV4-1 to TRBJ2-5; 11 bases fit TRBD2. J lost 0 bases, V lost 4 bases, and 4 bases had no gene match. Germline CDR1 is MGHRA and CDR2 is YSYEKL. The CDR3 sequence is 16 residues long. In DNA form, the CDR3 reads TGCGCCAGCAGCCCGGGGACTAGCGGCTACCAAGAGACCCAGTACTTC. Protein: CASSPGTSGYQETQYF.

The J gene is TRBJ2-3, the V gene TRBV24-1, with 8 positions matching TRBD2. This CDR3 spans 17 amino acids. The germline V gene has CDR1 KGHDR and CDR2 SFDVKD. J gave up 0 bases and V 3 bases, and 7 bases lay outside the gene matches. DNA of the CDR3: TGTGCCACCAGTGATCCAGGACTAGCAGAAAGCACAGATACGCAGTATTTT. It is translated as CATSDPGLAESTDTQYF.

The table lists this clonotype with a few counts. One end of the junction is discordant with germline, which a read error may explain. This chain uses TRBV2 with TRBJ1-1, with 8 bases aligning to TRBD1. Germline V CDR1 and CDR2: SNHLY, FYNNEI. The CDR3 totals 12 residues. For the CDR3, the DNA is TGTGCCACCCTGGGACAGGATCGCCGTACCCCGTTT. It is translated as CATLGQDRRTPF.

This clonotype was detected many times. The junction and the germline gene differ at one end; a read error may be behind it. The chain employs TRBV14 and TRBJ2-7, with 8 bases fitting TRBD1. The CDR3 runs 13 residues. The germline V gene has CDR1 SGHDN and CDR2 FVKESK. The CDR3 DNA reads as TGTGCCAGCAGCCAGGACCTCCGGGACAGGAACGTCTTC. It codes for CASSQDLRDRNVF.

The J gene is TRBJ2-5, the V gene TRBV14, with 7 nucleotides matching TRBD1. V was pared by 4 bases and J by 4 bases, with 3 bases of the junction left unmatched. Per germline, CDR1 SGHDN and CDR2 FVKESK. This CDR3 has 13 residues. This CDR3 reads CASSRNRGETQYF. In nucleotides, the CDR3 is TGTGCCAGCAGCCGGAACAGGGGAGAGACCCAGTACTTC.

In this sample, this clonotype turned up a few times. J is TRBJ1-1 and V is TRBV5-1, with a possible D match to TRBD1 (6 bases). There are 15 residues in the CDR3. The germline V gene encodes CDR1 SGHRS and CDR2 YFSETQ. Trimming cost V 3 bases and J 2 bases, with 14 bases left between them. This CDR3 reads CASSSTLGANTEAFF. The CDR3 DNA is TGCGCCAGCAGCTCGACTTTGGGGGCCAACACTGAAGCTTTCTTT.

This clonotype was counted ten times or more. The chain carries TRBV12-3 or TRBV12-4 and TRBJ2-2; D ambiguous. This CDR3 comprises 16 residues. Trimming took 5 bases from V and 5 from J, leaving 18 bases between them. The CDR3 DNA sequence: TGTGCCAGCAGTCCAGAACTTGAGTATCCTACCGGGGAGCTGTTTTTT. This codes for CASSPELEYPTGELFF.

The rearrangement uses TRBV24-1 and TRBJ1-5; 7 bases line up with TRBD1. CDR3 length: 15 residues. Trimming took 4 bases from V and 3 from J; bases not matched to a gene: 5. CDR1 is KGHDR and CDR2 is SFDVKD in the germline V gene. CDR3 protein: CATSESRGPNQPQHF. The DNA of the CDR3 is TGTGCCACCAGTGAGTCTAGGGGGCCCAATCAGCCCCAGCATTTT.

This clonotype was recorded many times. For the CDR3, the DNA is TGTGCCAGCAGCCTACGGGGGCCGTACCAAGAGACCCAGTACTTC. Encoded protein: CASSLRGPYQETQYF. The chain recombines TRBV3-1 with TRBJ2-5, with D perhaps TRBD1 or TRBD2 (6 bases each). Germline loops: CDR1 LGHDT, CDR2 YNNKEL (reference sequence). The ends were cut back, 4 bases at V and 0 bases at J, with 12 bases in the middle. The CDR3 loop spans 15 amino acids.

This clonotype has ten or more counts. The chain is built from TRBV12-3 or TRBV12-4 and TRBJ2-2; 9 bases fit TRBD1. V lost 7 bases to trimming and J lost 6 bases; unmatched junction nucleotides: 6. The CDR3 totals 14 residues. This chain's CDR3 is CASTGTGRAGELFF. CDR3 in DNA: TGTGCCAGCACCGGGACAGGGAGGGCCGGGGAGCTGTTTTTT.

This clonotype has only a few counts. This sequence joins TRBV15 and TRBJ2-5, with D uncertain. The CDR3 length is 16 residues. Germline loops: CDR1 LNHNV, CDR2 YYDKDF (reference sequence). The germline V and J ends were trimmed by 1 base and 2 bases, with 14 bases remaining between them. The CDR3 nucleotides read TGTGCCACCAGCAGAGCACACCCCGTTCCTCAAGAGACCCAGTACTTC. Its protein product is CATSRAHPVPQETQYF.

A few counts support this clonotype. CDR3 nucleotides: TGTGCCAGCAGCTTGGGCAGAACTATCCAAGAGACCCAGTACTTC. It codes for CASSLGRTIQETQYF. This chain links TRBV7-2 with TRBJ2-5, with D hard to call. The germline CDR1 and CDR2 sequences are SGHTA and FQGNSA. V lost 3 bases and J lost 1, with 12 bases in between. This CDR3 comprises 15 residues. The full variable domain, rest sourced from reference TRBV7-2 and TRBJ2-5, is GAGVSQSPSNKVTEKGKDVELRCDPISGHTALYWYRQSLGQGLEFLIYFQGNSAPDKSGLPSDRFSAERTGGSVSTLTIQRTQQEDSAVYLCASSLGRTIQETQYFGPGTRLLVL.

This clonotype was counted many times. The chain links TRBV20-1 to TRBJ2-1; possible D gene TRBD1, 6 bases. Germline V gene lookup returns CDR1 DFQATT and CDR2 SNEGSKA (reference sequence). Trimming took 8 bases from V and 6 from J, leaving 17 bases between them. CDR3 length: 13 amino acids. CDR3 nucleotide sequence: TGCAGTCCCCAACAGGGATTTCGCAATGAGCAGTTCTTC. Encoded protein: CSPQQGFRNEQFF.

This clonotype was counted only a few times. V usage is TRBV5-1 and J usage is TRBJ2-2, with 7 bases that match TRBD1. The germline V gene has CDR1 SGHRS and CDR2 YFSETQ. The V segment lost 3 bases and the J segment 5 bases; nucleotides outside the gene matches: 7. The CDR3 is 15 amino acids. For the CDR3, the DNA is TGCGCCAGCAGCTCTGAGGGGGCGCCTACCGGGGAGCTGTTTTTT. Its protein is CASSSEGAPTGELFF.

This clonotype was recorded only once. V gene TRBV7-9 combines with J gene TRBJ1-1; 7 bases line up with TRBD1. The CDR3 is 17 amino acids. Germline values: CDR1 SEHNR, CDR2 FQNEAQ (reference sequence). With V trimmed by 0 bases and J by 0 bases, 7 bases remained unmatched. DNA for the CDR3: TGTGCCAGCAGCTTAGCGGACAGGCAGCTAATGAACACTGAAGCTTTCTTT. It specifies CASSLADRQLMNTEAFF.

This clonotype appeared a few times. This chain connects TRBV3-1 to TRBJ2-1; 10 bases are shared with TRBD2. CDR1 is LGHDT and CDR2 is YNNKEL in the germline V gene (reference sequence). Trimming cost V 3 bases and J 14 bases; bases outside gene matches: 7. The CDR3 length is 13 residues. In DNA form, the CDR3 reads TGTGCCAGCAGCCACGAGGAGCGGGAGGGGGAGTTCTTC. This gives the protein CASSHEEREGEFF.